The clone carrying this T cell receptor beta chain has more than one count but fewer than ten. Its antigen is undetermined. Data came from immunoSEQ multiplex PCR; TCRdb stores just in-frame clones and leaves some out. The profile shows under 250,000 clones, 80% to 90% of them singletons. These data belong to a study of cytomegalovirus exposure and HLA in healthy donors. Notes on the study in general: Diagnosis of cytomegalovirus status made by the classifier reportedly showed high specificity and sensitivity. Whilst most TCR sequences proved rare, a subset of public TCRs occurred across many donors. A few chains tied to CMV proved CMV antigen-specific in vitro. Investigators reported over 150 TCR beta chains as tied to cytomegalovirus.

The TCR originated in a woman younger than 45 in good health and CMV-seronegative. The specimen was PBMCs.

CDR3 bases: TGCGCCAGCAGCCTCTCGGGGGATCAGCCCCAGCATTTT. It yields the protein CASSLSGDQPQHF. The rearrangement uses TRBV5-1 and TRBJ1-5; possible D gene TRBD1, 5 bases. Per germline, CDR1 SGHRS and CDR2 YFSETQ. V was trimmed by 4 bases and J by 5 bases, leaving 10 bases between them. The CDR3 loop spans 13 amino acids.